What follows are 19 T cell receptor beta chains derived from one specimen sequenced in a study of cytomegalovirus exposure and HLA in healthy donors. Data came from immunoSEQ multiplex PCR; TCRdb stores just in-frame clones and leaves some out. The sample carries around 200,000 clones, about 80% recorded once. The sample comprised PBMCs. The receptors derive from a woman between 18 and 29 years old in good health and CMV-seropositive.

The chain carries TRBV11-1 and TRBJ2-3; the D gene is possibly TRBD1 (6 bases). V was trimmed by 5 bases and J by 1 base, leaving 10 bases between them. This CDR3 is built from 14 residues. Germline loops: CDR1 SGHAT, CDR2 FQDESV (reference sequence). CDR3 amino acids: CASSLHRGTDTQYF. As DNA, the CDR3 is TGTGCCAGCAGCCTACACAGGGGCACAGATACGCAGTATTTT.

V and J are TRBV2 and TRBJ1-4; TRBD1 agrees at 7 bases. The ends lost 4 bases at V and 5 bases at J; junction bases unmatched: 7. There are 15 residues in the CDR3. Germline CDR1 reads SNHLY; CDR2 reads FYNNEI. CDR3 nucleotides: TGTGCCAGCAGTGCTTTAGGGACAGAAAATGAAAAACTGTTTTTT. It codes for CASSALGTENEKLFF.

This clone was counted between two and nine times. This chain links TRBV19 with TRBJ1-6; 8 bases line up with TRBD1. V dropped 5 bases and J dropped 8; count of bases not matched to a gene: 2. Germline values: CDR1 LNHDA, CDR2 SQIVND (reference sequence). The CDR3 runs 13 residues. Here the CDR3 DNA reads TGTGCCAGTAGTGCGACAGGGGATTCACCCCTCCACTTT. Translation gives CASSATGDSPLHF.

A remark on this clone: A much larger clone differs by one base, so this may be a read error. V gene TRBV11-3 combines with J gene TRBJ2-2; maybe TRBD1 (5 bases). The CDR3 is made up of 14 amino acids. Trimming took off 3 bases at V and 4 bases at J, with 9 bases between the two ends. In germline, CDR1 is SGHNT, CDR2 YENEEA. The CDR3 DNA follows: TGTGCCAGCAGCTTCAGGACAACCACCGGGGAGCTGTTTTTT. Translated: CASSFRTTTGELFF. Drawing the rest from reference TRBV11-3 and TRBJ2-2, the complete variable domain is EAGVVQSPRYKIIEKKQPVAFWCNPISGHNTLYWYLQNLGQGPELLIRYENEEAVDDSQLPKDRFSAERLKGVDSTLKIQPAELGDSAVYLCASSFRTTTGELFFGEGSRLTVL.

V is TRBV7-3 and J is TRBJ2-1; 10 bases align to TRBD2. CDR1 is SGHTA, CDR2 FQGTGA, per germline. V was clipped by 2 bases and J by 9 bases; unmatched bases: 13. The CDR3 is 17 residues long. CDR3 loop: CASSLLGLAGGVGEQFF. As DNA, the CDR3 is TGTGCCAGCAGCTTATTAGGTTTAGCGGGGGGTGTTGGTGAGCAGTTCTTC. The entire variable domain, with the rest obtained from reference TRBV7-3 and TRBJ2-1, is as follows: GAGVSQTPSNKVTEKGKYVELRCDPISGHTALYWYRQSLGQGPEFLIYFQGTGAADDSGLPNDRFFAVRPEGSVSTLKIQRTERGDSAVYLCASSLLGLAGGVGEQFFGPGTRLTVL.

The chain links TRBV4-2 to TRBJ2-1, with 10 nucleotides matching TRBD1. The CDR3 is 15 residues long. Germline values: CDR1 LGHNA, CDR2 YNFKEQ. Trimming took 1 base from V and 8 from J; bases not matched to a gene: 5. The CDR3 coding sequence is TGTGCCAGCAGCCAAGCCGGCGGACAGGGGGATGAGCAGTTCTTC. Its protein is CASSQAGGQGDEQFF.

This clone was counted between two and nine times. The chain carries TRBV7-3 and TRBJ2-7, with TRBD1 matching over 8 bases. CDR3 length equals 14 residues. J lost 0 bases, V lost 5 bases, and 3 bases had no gene match. Germline assignment: CDR1 SGHTA and CDR2 FQGTGA. The CDR3 loop reads CASSQGAPSYEQYF. The CDR3 DNA sequence: TGTGCCAGCAGCCAGGGGGCCCCCTCCTACGAGCAGTACTTC.

This clone was seen just once. CDR3 residues: CASSPEKIYNEQFF. The CDR3 DNA sequence: TGCGCCAGCAGCCCGGAGAAGATCTACAATGAGCAGTTCTTC. The chain couples TRBV5-1 to TRBJ2-1; unclear D gene. Trimming removed 4 bases from V and 3 bases from J, with 11 bases in between. This CDR3 comprises 14 residues. Germline V gene sequence: CDR1 SGHRS, CDR2 YFSETQ.

The V gene is TRBV9, the J gene TRBJ2-7; 8 bases line up with TRBD2. Germline lookup yields CDR1 SGDLS and CDR2 YYNGEE. V lost 4 bases to trimming and J lost 6 bases; unmatched junction nucleotides: 9. The CDR3 spans 14 residues. CDR3 amino acids: CASSKGGSGAEQYF. The CDR3 nucleotides are TGTGCCAGCAGCAAAGGGGGTAGCGGGGCCGAGCAGTACTTC.

The chain carries TRBV7-6 and TRBJ1-6; TRBD1 is a possible D gene (5 bases). Deletions cut 5 bases from V and 13 bases from J, with 15 bases between. Germline lookup yields CDR1 SGHVS and CDR2 FNYEAQ. The CDR3 extends over 13 amino acids. The DNA of the CDR3 is TGTGCCAGCAGCCCTGTATATGGGGGGCCCCTCCACTTT. Encoded protein: CASSPVYGGPLHF.

This clone turned up a few times. The chain recombines TRBV4-3 with TRBJ1-1; no definite D call. CDR1 LGHNA and CDR2 YSLEER come from the germline V gene. CDR3 length: 17 residues. V lost 0 bases and J 1 base, leaving 15 bases between the germline ends. In nucleotides, the CDR3 is TGCGCCAGCAGCCAAGACTTTTCACCCCAGAAGAACACTGAAGCTTTCTTT. This codes for CASSQDFSPQKNTEAFF.

The rearrangement joins TRBV18 to TRBJ2-3; D might be TRBD2 (5 bases). Germline CDR1 and CDR2: KGHSH and LQKENI. The CDR3 extends over 13 amino acids. The ends were cut back, 2 bases at V and 6 bases at J, with 9 bases in the middle. The CDR3 sequence: CASSPIGGDTQYF. The CDR3, as DNA: TGTGCCAGCTCACCAATAGGCGGGGATACGCAGTATTTT.

This clone was seen a single time. V and J are TRBV11-2 and TRBJ1-1, with 11 bases aligning to TRBD1. CDR3 length: 15 amino acids. Germline V CDR1 and CDR2: SGHAT, FQNNGV. The ends lost 5 bases at V and 10 bases at J; junction bases unmatched: 12. The CDR3, as DNA: TGTGCCAGCAGCCTGCTGCTCGGGACAGGGGGATCAGCTTTCTTT. Its translation is CASSLLLGTGGSAFF.

The genes are TRBV15 and TRBJ2-5, with TRBD1 as a possible D gene (6 bases). V shed 1 base and J shed 2 bases, with 8 bases lying between them. CDR3 length: 14 residues. The germline V gene has CDR1 LNHNV and CDR2 YYDKDF (reference sequence). This CDR3 is CATSRVGQQETQYF. The CDR3 DNA reads TGTGCCACCAGCAGAGTCGGACAGCAAGAGACCCAGTACTTC.

The chain has TRBV25-1 and TRBJ1-2; perhaps TRBD1 as D (5 bases). The CDR3 consists of 11 residues. The ends were cut back, 3 bases at V and 7 bases at J, with 6 bases in the middle. The germline V gene encodes CDR1 MGHDK and CDR2 SYGVNS. The CDR3 DNA sequence: TGTGCCAGCAGTGACAGGGTTGGCTACACCTTC. Amino acids: CASSDRVGYTF.

The V call is TRBV14, the J call TRBJ2-5; tentative D call: TRBD1 (6 bases). The CDR3 is made up of 14 amino acids. Trimming took off 8 bases at V and 4 bases at J, with 17 bases between the two ends. Germline-derived CDR1 and CDR2 are SGHDN and FVKESK. The chain's CDR3 is CASRKTGPRETQYF. CDR3 nucleotides: TGTGCCAGCCGTAAGACAGGTCCCCGAGAGACCCAGTACTTC.

CDR3 sequence (DNA): TGTGCCAGCAGCGCTCCCGGGAGCTCCTCTAGCACAGATACGCAGTATTTT. Translation: CASSAPGSSSSTDTQYF. J is TRBJ2-3 and V is TRBV7-9; possibly TRBD2 for D (6 bases). CDR3 length: 17 amino acids. Trimming stripped 5 bases from V and 0 bases from J, with 18 bases between. Germline V lookup: CDR1 SEHNR, CDR2 FQNEAQ (reference sequence).

This sequence joins TRBV27 and TRBJ2-1; 10 bases agree with TRBD2. Germline V gene data show CDR1 as MNHEY and CDR2 as SMNVEV (reference sequence). This CDR3 has 16 amino acids. V was clipped by 6 bases and J by 6 bases; unmatched bases: 11. In DNA form, the CDR3 reads TGTGCCAGCAGCATGCTGACTAGCGGGTATGGCAATGAGCAGTTCTTC. It translates to CASSMLTSGYGNEQFF.

This chain connects TRBV15 to TRBJ2-1, with D possibly TRBD2 on 5 matching bases. The V end lost 3 bases, the J end lost 0 bases, and 15 bases lay between the germline ends. In germline, CDR1 is LNHNV, CDR2 YYDKDF (reference sequence). The CDR3 is 17 residues long. The CDR3 nucleotides read TGTGCCACCAGCAGCGCTGGAGGTCTTAGCTCCTACAATGAGCAGTTCTTC. As protein: CATSSAGGLSSYNEQFF.